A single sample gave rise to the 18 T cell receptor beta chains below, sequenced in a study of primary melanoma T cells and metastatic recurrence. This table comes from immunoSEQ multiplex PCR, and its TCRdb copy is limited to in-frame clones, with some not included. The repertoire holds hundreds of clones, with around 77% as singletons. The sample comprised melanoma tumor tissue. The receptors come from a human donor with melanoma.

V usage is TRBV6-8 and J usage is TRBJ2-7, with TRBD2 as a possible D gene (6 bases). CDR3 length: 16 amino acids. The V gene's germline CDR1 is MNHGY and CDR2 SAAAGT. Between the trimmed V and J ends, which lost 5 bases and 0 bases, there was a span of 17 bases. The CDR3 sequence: CASSVPGLISSYEQYF. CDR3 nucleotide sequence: TGTGCCAGCAGTGTACCGGGACTCATCAGCTCCTACGAGCAGTACTTC.

In DNA, the CDR3 is TGTGCCAGCGTACAGGGTTCTAGAGAGCAGTTCTTC. Its translation is CASVQGSREQFF. The gene calls are TRBV28 and TRBJ2-1; possibly TRBD1 for D (6 bases). The CDR3 has 12 amino acids. Per the germline V gene, CDR1 is MDHEN and CDR2 is SYDVKM. V lost 8 bases, J lost 10 bases, and 15 bases lay in between.

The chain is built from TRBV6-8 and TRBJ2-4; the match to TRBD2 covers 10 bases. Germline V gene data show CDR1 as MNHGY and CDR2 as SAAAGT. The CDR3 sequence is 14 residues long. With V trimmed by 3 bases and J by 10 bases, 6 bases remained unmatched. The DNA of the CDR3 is TGTGCCAGCAGTTATATACTAGCGGGAAATATTCAGTACTTC. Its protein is CASSYILAGNIQYF.

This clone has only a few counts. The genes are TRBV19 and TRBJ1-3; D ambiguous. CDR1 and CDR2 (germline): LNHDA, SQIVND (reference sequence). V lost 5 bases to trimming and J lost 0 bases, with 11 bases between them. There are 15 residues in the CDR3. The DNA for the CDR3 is TGTGCCAGTAGTTCCCCCTCGGACTCTGGAAACACCATATATTTT. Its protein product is CASSSPSDSGNTIYF.

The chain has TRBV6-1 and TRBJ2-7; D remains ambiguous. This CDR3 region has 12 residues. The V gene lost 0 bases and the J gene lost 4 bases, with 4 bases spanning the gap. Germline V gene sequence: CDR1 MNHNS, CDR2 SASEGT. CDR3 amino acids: CASSEARYEQYF. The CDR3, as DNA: TGTGCCAGCAGTGAAGCTCGGTACGAGCAGTACTTC.

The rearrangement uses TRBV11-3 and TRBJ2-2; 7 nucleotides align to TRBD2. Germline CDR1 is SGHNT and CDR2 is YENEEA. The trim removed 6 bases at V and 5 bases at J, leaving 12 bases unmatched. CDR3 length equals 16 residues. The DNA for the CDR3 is TGTGCCAGCAGGTATTCTAGCGGAGTGCGGACCGGGGAGCTGTTTTTT. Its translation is CASRYSSGVRTGELFF. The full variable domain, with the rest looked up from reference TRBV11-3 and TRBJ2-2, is EAGVVQSPRYKIIEKKQPVAFWCNPISGHNTLYWYLQNLGQGPELLIRYENEEAVDDSQLPKDRFSAERLKGVDSTLKIQPAELGDSAVYLCASRYSSGVRTGELFFGEGSRLTVL.

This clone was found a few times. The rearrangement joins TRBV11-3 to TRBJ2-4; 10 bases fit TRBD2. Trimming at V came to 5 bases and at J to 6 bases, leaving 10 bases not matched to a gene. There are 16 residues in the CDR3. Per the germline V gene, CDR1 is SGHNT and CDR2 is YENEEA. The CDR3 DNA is TGTGCCAGCAGCCCGCGGACTAGCGGAGAAGCAAACATTCAGTACTTC. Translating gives CASSPRTSGEANIQYF.

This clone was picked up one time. The CDR3: CAVAAPTNTGELFF. The CDR3 DNA sequence: TGTGCCGTGGCAGCGCCTACGAACACCGGGGAGCTGTTTTTT. This sequence joins TRBV7-4 and TRBJ2-2; D remains unclear. Germline CDR1 and CDR2: SGHVT and SQSDAQ. V was trimmed by 11 bases and J by 0 bases, leaving 13 bases between them. The CDR3 has 14 residues.

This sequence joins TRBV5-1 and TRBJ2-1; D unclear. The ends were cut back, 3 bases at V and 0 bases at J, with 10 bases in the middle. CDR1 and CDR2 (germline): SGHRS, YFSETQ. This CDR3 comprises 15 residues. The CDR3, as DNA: TGCGCCAGCAGCTCGTACTATCCCTCCTACAATGAGCAGTTCTTC. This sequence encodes CASSSYYPSYNEQFF. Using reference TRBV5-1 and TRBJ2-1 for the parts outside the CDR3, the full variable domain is KAGVTQTPRYLIKTRGQQVTLSCSPISGHRSVSWYQQTPGQGLQFLFEYFSETQRNKGNFPGRFSGRQFSNSRSEMNVSTLELGDSALYLCASSSYYPSYNEQFFGPGTRLTVL.

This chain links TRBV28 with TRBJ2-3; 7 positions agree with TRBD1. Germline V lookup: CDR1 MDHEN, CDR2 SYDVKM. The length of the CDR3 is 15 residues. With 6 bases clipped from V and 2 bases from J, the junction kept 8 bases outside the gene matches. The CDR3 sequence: CASSGRTGTTDTQYF. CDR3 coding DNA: TGTGCCAGCAGCGGACGGACAGGAACCACAGATACGCAGTATTTT.

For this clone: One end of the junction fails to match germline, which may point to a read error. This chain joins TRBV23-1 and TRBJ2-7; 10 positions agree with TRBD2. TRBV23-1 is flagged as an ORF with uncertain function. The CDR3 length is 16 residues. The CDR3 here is CVSSRGSGRHTYEQYF. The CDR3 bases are TGCGTCAGCAGTCGAGGTAGCGGGAGGCACACCTACGAGCAGTACTTC.

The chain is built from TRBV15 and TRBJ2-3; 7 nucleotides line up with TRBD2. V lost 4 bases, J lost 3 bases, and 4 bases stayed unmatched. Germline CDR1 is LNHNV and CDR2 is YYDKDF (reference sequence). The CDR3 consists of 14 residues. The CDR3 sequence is CATSTGLETDTQYF. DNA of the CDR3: TGTGCCACCAGCACCGGACTAGAGACAGATACGCAGTATTTT.

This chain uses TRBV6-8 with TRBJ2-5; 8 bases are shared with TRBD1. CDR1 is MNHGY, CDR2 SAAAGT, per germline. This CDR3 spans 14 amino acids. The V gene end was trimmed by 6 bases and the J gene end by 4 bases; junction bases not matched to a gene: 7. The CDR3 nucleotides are TGTGCCAGCAGGCCAAGGACAGGGTCAGAGACCCAGTACTTC. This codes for CASRPRTGSETQYF.

The CDR3 loop is CASSIGQRNTEAFF. Here the CDR3 DNA reads TGTGCCAGTAGTATAGGGCAGAGGAACACTGAAGCTTTCTTT. This rearrangement joins TRBV19 to TRBJ1-1; D gene uncertain. The germline CDR1 and CDR2 sequences are LNHDA and SQIVND (reference sequence). V shed 1 base and J shed 1 base, with 7 bases lying between them. The CDR3 contains 14 residues.

The CDR3 loop reads CASSILAGGTDTQYF. DNA for the CDR3: TGTGCCAGTAGTATTCTAGCGGGAGGCACAGATACGCAGTATTTT. The chain employs TRBV19 and TRBJ2-3, with TRBD2 matching 10 bases. The trim removed 3 bases at V and 1 base at J, leaving 1 base unmatched. The CDR3 runs to 15 residues. The germline V gene encodes CDR1 LNHDA and CDR2 SQIVND (reference sequence). Full variable domain (missing parts from reference TRBV19 and TRBJ2-3): DGGITQSPKYLFRKEGQNVTLSCEQNLNHDAMYWYRQDPGQGLRLIYYSQIVNDFQKGDIAEGYSVSREKKESFPLTVTSAQKNPTAFYLCASSILAGGTDTQYFGPGTRLTVL.

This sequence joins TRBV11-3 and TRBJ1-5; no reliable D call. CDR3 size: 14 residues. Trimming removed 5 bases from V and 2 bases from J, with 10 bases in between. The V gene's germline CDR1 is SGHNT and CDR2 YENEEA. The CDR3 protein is CASSPHAGNQPQHF. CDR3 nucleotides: TGTGCCAGCAGCCCCCATGCGGGCAATCAGCCCCAGCATTTT.

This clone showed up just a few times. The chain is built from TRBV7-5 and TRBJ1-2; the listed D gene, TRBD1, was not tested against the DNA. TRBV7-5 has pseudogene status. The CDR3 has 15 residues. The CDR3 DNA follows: TGTGCCAGCAGCTTGCGGGGACAGGGGAACTATGGCTACACCTTC. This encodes CASSLRGQGNYGYTF.

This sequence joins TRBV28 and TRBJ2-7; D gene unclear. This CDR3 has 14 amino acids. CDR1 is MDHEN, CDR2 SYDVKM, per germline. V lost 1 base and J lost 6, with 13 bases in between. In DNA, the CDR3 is TGTGCCAGCAGTTTATCCTACAGTCAGGCCGAGCAGTACTTC. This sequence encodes CASSLSYSQAEQYF.